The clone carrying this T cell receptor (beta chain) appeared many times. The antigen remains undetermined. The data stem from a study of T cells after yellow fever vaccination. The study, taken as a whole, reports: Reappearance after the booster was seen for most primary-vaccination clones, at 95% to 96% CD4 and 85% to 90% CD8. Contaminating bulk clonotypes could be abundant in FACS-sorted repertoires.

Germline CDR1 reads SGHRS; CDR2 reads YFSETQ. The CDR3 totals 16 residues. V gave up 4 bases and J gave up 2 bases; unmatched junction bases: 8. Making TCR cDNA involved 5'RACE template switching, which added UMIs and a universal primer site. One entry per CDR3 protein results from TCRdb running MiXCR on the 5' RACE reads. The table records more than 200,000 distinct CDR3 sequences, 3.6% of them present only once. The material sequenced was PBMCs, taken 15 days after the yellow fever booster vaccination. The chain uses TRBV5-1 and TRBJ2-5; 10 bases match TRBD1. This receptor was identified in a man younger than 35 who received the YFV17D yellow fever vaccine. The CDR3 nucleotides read TGCGCCAGCAGCCTGGGACAGGGGTCCCTTCAAGAGACCCAGTACTTC. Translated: CASSLGQGSLQETQYF.